A selection of T cell receptor beta chains follows, all from one sample in a study of CD8 T cells in ankylosing spondylitis. TCRdb redid the calling of the 5' RACE reads with MiXCR, one entry per CDR3 protein. The table lists 150,000 or so distinct CDR3 sequences, approximately 20% of them singletons, with 7.8% in the top ten. Input material: blood, either unsorted or a sorted T cell fraction (not recorded which). These receptor sequences come from a male donor with ankylosing spondylitis or in good health (not recorded which). Each CDR3 is given with its conserved first and last residue. Each record gives: clone size, V gene, J gene, D gene, CDR3 length, CDR3 protein, CDR3 DNA. The D gene is left open where the match is weak. Clone size is stated in some rows and not others, as once, few, many or a class when expanded.

>few|TRBV28|TRBJ2-6|-|16
CASSWDFSSGANVLTF
TGTGCCAGCAGTTGGGACTTTAGCTCTGGGGCCAACGTCCTGACTTTC
>-|TRBV11-2|TRBJ1-1|-|15
CASSLGHQLNTEAFF
TGTGCCAGCAGCTTAGGTCACCAGTTGAACACTGAAGCTTTCTTT
>few|TRBV18|TRBJ2-5|-|15
CASSPRHVTQETQYF
TGTGCCAGCTCACCAAGACACGTCACCCAAGAGACCCAGTACTTC
>many|TRBV5-1|TRBJ1-1|-|14
CASSPDLPNTEAFF
TGCGCCAGCAGCCCGGACCTCCCGAACACTGAAGCTTTCTTT
>-|TRBV27|TRBJ2-1|TRBD1|17
CASSLQGQGESYNEQFF
TGTGCCAGCAGTTTACAAGGACAGGGGGAGTCCTACAATGAGCAGTTCTTC
>many|TRBV20-1|TRBJ1-4|-|14
CSAVGPPINEKLFF
TGCAGTGCAGTGGGACCGCCGATTAATGAAAAACTGTTTTTT
>few|TRBV18|TRBJ1-2|-|11
CASSPSDGYTF
TGTGCCAGCTCACCATCAGATGGCTACACCTTC
>-|TRBV11-2|TRBJ2-3|TRBD2|18
CASSPWGGPSGNTDTQYF
TGTGCCAGCAGCCCTTGGGGGGGTCCCTCGGGAAACACAGATACGCAGTATTTT
>many|TRBV5-4|TRBJ1-6|-|15
CASSLGASRGSPLHF
TGTGCCAGCAGCTTGGGGGCCAGCAGAGGATCACCCCTCCACTTT
>few|TRBV20-1|TRBJ2-1|-|14
CSARGRGTYNEQFF
TGCAGTGCTAGGGGGCGGGGCACCTACAATGAGCAGTTCTTC
>many|TRBV5-1|TRBJ2-2|-|15
CASSLEGGRTGELFF
TGCGCCAGCAGCTTGGAAGGGGGTCGGACCGGGGAGCTGTTTTTT
>many|TRBV7-2|TRBJ2-3|-|15
CASSLEGKAEDTQYF
TGTGCCAGCAGCTTAGAGGGAAAGGCCGAAGATACGCAGTATTTT
>-|TRBV27|TRBJ2-1|-|16
CASSPLASSSYNEQFF
TGTGCCAGCAGTCCCCTAGCTAGCTCATCTTACAATGAGCAGTTCTTC